This TCR beta chain was sequenced for a study of T cells after yellow fever vaccination. General study findings and limits: The secondary response was weaker, and its peak arrived faster, on day 5 versus 15. Detected again after the booster were most primary-vaccination clones, at about 96% CD4 and more than 70% CD8.

Notes on this clonotype: The antigen is undetermined.

TCRdb re-derived calls from the 5' RACE reads in MiXCR, one entry per CDR3 protein. The sample comprises about 340,000 distinct CDR3 sequences, 7.5% to 9% of which are singletons, and roughly 18% rests with the top ten. Sequences were derived from PBMCs, sampled on the day of the first yellow fever vaccination. The clonotype was recovered from a man in his late teens or twenties who received the YFV17D yellow fever vaccine.

The DNA of the CDR3 is TGTGCCACCAGTGCACCGGGACGAGAAAAGGATGAGCAGTTCTTC. Translating gives CATSAPGREKDEQFF. The chain is built from TRBV24-1 and TRBJ2-1; D is tentatively TRBD1 or TRBD2 (5 bases each). This CDR3 comprises 15 residues. The V end was cut by 5 bases, the J end by 8 bases, with 18 bases between. In germline, CDR1 is KGHDR, CDR2 SFDVKD.